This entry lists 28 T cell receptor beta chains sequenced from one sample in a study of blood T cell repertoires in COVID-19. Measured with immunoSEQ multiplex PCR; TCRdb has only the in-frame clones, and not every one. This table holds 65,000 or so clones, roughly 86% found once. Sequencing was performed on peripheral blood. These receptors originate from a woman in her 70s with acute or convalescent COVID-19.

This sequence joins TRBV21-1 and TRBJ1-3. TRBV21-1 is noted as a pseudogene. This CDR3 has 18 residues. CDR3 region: CASSKKERRRPSGNTIYF. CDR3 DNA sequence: TGTGCCAGCAGCAAAAAGGAGCGCCGTAGACCCTCTGGAAACACCATATATTTT.

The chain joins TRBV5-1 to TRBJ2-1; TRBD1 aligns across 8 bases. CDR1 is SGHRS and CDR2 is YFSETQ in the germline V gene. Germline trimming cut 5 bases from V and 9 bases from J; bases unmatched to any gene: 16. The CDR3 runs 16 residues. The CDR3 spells CASRPALSGGLPEQFF. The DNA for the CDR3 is TGCGCCAGCAGACCCGCCCTGTCAGGGGGCCTTCCTGAGCAGTTCTTC.

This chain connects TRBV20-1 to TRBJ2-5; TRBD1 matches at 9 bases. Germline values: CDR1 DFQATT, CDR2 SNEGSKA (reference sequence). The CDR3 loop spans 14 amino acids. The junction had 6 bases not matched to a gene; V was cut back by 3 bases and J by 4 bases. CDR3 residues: CSASGQGMVETQYF. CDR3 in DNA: TGCAGTGCTAGTGGACAGGGGATGGTAGAGACCCAGTACTTC.

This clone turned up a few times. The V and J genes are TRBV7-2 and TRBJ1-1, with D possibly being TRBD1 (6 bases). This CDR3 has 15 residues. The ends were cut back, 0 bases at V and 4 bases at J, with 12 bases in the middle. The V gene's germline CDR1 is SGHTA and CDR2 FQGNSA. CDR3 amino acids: CASSLAQGSSTEAFF. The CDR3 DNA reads TGTGCCAGCAGCTTAGCGCAGGGGTCCTCCACTGAAGCTTTCTTT.

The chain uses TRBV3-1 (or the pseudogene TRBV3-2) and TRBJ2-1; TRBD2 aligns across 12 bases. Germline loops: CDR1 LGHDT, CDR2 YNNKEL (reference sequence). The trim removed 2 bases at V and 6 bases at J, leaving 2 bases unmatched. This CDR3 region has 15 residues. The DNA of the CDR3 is TGTGCCAGCAGCCAACTAGCGGGGGGGCGCAATGAGCAGTTCTTC. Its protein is CASSQLAGGRNEQFF.

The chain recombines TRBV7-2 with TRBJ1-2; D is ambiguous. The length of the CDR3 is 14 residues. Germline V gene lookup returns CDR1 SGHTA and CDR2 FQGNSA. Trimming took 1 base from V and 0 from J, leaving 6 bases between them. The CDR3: CASSLGPANYGYTF. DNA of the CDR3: TGTGCCAGCAGCTTAGGGCCTGCTAACTATGGCTACACCTTC.

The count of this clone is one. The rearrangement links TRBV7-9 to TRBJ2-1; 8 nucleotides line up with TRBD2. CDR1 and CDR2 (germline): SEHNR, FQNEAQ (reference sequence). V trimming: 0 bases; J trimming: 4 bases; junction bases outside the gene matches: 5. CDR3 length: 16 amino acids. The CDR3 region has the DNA TGTGCCAGCAGCTTAGCGGGTAGCGGGGTTTACAATGAGCAGTTCTTC. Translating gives CASSLAGSGVYNEQFF.

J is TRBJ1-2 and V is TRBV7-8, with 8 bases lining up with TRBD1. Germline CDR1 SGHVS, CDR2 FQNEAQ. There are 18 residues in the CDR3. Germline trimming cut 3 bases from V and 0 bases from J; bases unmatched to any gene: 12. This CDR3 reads CASSFILGQGATNYGYTF. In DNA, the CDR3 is TGTGCCAGCAGCTTTATTCTCGGGCAGGGGGCAACTAACTATGGCTACACCTTC.

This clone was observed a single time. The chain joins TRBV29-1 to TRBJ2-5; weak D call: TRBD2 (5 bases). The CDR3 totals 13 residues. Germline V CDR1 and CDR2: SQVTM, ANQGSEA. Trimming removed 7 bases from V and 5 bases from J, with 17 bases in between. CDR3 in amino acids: CSAEVLVGETQYF. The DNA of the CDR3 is TGCAGCGCGGAGGTCCTAGTTGGGGAGACCCAGTACTTC.

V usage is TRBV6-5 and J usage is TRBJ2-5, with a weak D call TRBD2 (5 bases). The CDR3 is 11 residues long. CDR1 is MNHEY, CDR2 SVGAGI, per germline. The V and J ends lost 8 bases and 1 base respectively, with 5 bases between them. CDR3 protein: CASGGQETQYF. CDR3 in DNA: TGTGCCAGCGGAGGCCAAGAGACCCAGTACTTC.

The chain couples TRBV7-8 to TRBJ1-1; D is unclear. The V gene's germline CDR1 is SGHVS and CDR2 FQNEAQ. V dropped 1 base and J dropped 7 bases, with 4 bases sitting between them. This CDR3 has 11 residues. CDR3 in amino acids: CASSLGVEAFF. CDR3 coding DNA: TGTGCCAGCAGCTTAGGAGTTGAAGCTTTCTTT.

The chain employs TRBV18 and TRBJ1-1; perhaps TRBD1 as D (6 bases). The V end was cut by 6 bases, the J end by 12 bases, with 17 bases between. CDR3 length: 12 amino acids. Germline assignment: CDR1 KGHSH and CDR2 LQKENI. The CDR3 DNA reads TGTGCCAGCTCTCCAGGACAGACCTTATCTTTCTTT. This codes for CASSPGQTLSFF. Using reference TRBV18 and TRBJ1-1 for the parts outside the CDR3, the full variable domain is NAGVMQNPRHLVRRRGQEARLRCSPMKGHSHVYWYRQLPEEGLKFMVYLQKENIIDESGMPKERFSAEFPKEGPSILRIQQVVRGDSAAYFCASSPGQTLSFFGQGTRLTVV.

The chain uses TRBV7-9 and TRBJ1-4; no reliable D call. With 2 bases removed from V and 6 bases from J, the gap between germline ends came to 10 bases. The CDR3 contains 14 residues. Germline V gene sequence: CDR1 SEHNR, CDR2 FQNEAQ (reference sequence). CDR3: CASSLRQDDEKLFF. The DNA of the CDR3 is TGTGCCAGCAGCTTAAGGCAGGATGATGAAAAACTGTTTTTT.

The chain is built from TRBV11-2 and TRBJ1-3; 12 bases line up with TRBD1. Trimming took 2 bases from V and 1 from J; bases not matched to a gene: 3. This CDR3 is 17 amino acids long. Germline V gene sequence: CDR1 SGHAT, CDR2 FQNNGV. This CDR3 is CASSLRDRGRSGNTIYF. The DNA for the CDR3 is TGTGCCAGCAGCTTACGGGACAGGGGGCGATCTGGAAACACCATATATTTT.

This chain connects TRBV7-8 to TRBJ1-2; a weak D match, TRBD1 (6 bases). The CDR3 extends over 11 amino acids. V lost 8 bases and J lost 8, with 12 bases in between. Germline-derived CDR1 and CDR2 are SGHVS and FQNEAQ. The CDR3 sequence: CASGSQGGYTF. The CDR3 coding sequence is TGTGCCAGCGGGAGTCAGGGGGGCTACACCTTC. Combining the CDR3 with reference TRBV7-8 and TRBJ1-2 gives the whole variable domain GAGVSQSPRYKVAKRGQDVALRCDPISGHVSLFWYQQALGQGPEFLTYFQNEAQLDKSGLPSDRFFAERPEGSVSTLKIQRTQQEDSAVYLCASGSQGGYTFGSGTRLTVV.

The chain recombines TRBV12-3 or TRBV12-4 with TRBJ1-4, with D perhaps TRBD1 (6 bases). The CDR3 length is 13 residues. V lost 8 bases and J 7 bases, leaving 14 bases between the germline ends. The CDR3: CASQQGFSEKLFF. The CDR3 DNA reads TGTGCCAGCCAACAGGGTTTCAGTGAAAAACTGTTTTTT.

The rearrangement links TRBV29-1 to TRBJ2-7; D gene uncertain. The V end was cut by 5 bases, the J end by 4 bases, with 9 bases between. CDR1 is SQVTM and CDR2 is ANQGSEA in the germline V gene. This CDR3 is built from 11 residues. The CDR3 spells CSVIREYEQYF. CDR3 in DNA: TGCAGCGTTATTAGAGAATACGAGCAGTACTTC.

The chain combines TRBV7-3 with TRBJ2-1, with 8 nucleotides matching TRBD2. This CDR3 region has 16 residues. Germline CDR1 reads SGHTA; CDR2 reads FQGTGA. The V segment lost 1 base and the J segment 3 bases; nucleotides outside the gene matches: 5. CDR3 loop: CASSLIPGGHYNEQFF. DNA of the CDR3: TGTGCCAGCAGCTTAATTCCGGGAGGGCACTACAATGAGCAGTTCTTC.

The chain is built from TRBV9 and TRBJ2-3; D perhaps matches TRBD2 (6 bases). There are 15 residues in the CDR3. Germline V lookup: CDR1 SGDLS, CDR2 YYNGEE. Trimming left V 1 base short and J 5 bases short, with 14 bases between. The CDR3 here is CASSVQRAPGDTQYF. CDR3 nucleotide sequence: TGTGCCAGCAGCGTACAGCGGGCCCCAGGAGATACGCAGTATTTT.

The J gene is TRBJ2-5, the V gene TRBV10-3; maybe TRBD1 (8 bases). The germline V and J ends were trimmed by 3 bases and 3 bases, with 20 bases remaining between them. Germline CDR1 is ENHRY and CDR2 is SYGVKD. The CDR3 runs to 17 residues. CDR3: CAISDPGEGQAKETQYF. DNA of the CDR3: TGTGCCATCAGTGACCCCGGGGAGGGACAGGCGAAAGAGACCCAGTACTTC.

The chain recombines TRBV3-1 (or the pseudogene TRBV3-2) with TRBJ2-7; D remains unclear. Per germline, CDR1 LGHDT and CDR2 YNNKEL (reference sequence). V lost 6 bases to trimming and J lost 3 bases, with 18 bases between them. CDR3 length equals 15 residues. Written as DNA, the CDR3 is TGTGCCAGCAGTCCAAATGAGGAAGGTCTCTACGAGCAGTACTTC. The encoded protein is CASSPNEEGLYEQYF.

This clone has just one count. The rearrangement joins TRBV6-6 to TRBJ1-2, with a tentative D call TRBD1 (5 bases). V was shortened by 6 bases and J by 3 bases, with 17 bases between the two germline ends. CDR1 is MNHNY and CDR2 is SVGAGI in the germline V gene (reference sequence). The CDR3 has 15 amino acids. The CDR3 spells CASRRDRTFDYGYTF. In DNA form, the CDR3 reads TGTGCCAGCAGGCGGGACCGGACTTTTGACTATGGCTACACCTTC.

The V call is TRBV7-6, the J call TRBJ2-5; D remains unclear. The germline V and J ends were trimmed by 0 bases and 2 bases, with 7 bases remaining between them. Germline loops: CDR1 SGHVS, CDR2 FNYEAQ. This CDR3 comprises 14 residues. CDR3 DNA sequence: TGTGCCAGCAGCTTAGCGGGCACGCAAGAGACCCAGTACTTC. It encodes CASSLAGTQETQYF.

The DNA for the CDR3 is TGTGCCTGGAACCGACAAGAGGAGACCCAGTACTTC. Its protein product is CAWNRQEETQYF. The chain combines TRBV30 with TRBJ2-5; D unresolved. This CDR3 contains 12 residues. The V gene lost 4 bases and the J gene lost 5 bases, with 11 bases spanning the gap. Per the germline V gene, CDR1 is GTSNPN and CDR2 is SVGIG (reference sequence).

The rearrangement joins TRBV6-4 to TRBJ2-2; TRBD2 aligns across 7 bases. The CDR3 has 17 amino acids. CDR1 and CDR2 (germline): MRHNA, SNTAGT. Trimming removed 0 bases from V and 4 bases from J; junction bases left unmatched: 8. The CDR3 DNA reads TGTGCCAGCAGTGACTCGACTTGGCGGGAGACCACCGGGGAGCTGTTTTTT. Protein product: CASSDSTWRETTGELFF.

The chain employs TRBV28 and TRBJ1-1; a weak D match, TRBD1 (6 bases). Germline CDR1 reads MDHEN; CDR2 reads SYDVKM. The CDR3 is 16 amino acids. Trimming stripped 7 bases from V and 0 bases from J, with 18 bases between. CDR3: CASNPRDTLLNTEAFF. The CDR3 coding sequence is TGTGCCAGCAACCCCCGGGACACCCTCTTGAACACTGAAGCTTTCTTT.

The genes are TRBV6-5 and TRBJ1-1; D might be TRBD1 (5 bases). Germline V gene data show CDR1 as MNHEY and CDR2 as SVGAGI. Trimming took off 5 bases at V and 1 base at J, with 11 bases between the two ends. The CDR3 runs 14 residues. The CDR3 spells CASSQMTANTEAFF. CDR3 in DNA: TGTGCCAGCAGTCAAATGACAGCGAACACTGAAGCTTTCTTT.

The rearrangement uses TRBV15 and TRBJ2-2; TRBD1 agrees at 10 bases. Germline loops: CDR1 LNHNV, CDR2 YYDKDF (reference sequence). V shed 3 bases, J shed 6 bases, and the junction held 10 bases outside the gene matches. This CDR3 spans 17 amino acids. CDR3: CATSRDRGLILSGELFF. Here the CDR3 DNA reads TGTGCCACCAGCAGGGACAGGGGGTTGATTCTTTCCGGGGAGCTGTTTTTT.